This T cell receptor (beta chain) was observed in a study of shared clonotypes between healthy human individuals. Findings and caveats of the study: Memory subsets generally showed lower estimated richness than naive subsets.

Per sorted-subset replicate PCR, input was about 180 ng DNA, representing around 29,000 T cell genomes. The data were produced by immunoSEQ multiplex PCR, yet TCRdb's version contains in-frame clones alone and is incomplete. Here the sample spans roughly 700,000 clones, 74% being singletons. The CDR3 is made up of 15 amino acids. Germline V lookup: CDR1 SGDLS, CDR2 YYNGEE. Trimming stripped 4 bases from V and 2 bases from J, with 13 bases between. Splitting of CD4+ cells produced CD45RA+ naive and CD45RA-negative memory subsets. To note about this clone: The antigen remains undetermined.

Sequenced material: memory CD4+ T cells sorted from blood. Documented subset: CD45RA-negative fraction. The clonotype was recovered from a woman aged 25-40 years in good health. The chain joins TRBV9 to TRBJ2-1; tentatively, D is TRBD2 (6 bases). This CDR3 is CASSSRDFAYNEQFF. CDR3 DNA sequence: TGTGCCAGCAGCTCCCGGGACTTTGCCTACAATGAGCAGTTCTTC.